This TCR beta chain was sequenced for a study of T cell repertoires in cytomegalovirus infection. From germline, CDR1 is DFQATT and CDR2 SNEGSKA (reference sequence). This CDR3 is 15 amino acids long. Details on this clonotype: An end of the junction does not agree with germline; a read error may underlie this.

TCRdb reprocessed the reads via MiXCR and lists one record per CDR3 protein. The sample yields 490,000 or so distinct CDR3 sequences, 11% seen once. This TCR was recovered from a human donor in good health (CMV status not recorded). Some clones in this sample may be carry-over from other donors' samples. J is TRBJ2-2 and V is TRBV20-1, with TRBD2 identical over 10 bases. Source material: PBMCs. As DNA, the CDR3 is TGCAGTGTTAGAAGCGGGAGGGCCGGCACCGGGGAGCTGTTTTTT. It yields the protein CSVRSGRAGTGELFF.